This TCR beta chain was sequenced during a study of tumor-infiltrating lymphocytes in primary liver carcinoma. Taking 20-30 mg of unsorted bulk tissue, the authors co-extracted RNA and DNA. The CDR3 covers 15 residues. Making TCR beta cDNA involved around 510 ng total RNA and a constant-region primer. Three nested multiplex PCR rounds, a slightly modified ARM-PCR, produced the libraries for TCR beta. A C-beta reverse primer was combined with TRBV1-TRBV30 forward primers in the first two PCR rounds, and each round had approximately 9 cycles. TCRdb reprocessed the multiplex PCR reads via MiXCR and lists one record per CDR3 protein. The sample gives about 48,000 distinct CDR3 sequences, over 70% of which show up once; 20% to 30% is in the top ten. Turning to this clonotype: The germline gene is not matched at one end of the junction; a read error may be the cause.

The chain uses TRBV12-3 or TRBV12-4 and TRBJ1-1, with 7 positions matching TRBD1. The receptor was isolated from a man aged 40-49 years with primary liver carcinoma and hepatitis B virus infection. Sequences were obtained from liver tumor tissue from sampling region 3. Documented subset: tumor region T3, left-lateral pole. DNA of the CDR3: TGTGCCAGCAGGAAGGACAGGAGAATGAACATTGAAACTTTCTTT. Encoded protein: CASRKDRRMNIETFF.